Below, 31 T cell receptor beta chains from the same sample are listed, as sequenced in a study of breast tumors, draining lymph nodes, adjacent tissues. Via MiXCR, TCRdb re-called the multiplex PCR reads, giving one row per CDR3 protein. The sample has some 83,000 distinct CDR3 sequences; about 21% are singletons. The lymph nodes were axillary draining lymph nodes from breast cancer patients. The sequencing sample was made of axillary lymph node tissue. The receptors originated from a female donor with breast cancer. Some clones in this sample may be carry-over from other donors' samples.

At least ten counts were recorded for this clonotype. The chain links TRBV6-5 to TRBJ2-7; 9 bases map to TRBD2. Per germline, CDR1 MNHEY and CDR2 SVGAGI. This CDR3 has 17 amino acids. Trimming cost V 5 bases and J 1 base; bases outside gene matches: 12. The CDR3 sequence: CASSLAPPGLASYEQYF. As DNA, the CDR3 is TGTGCCAGCAGTCTTGCGCCCCCGGGACTAGCTTCCTACGAGCAGTACTTC.

This clonotype was detected many times. The rearrangement joins TRBV11-2 to TRBJ2-5; D gene ambiguous. V was shortened by 5 bases and J by 5 bases, with 9 bases between the two germline ends. There are 12 residues in the CDR3. Germline CDR1 and CDR2: SGHAT and FQNNGV. The chain's CDR3 is CASSTTRETQYF. The CDR3 bases are TGTGCCAGCAGCACCACTCGGGAGACCCAGTACTTC. Full variable domain (outside the CDR3, taken from reference TRBV11-2 and TRBJ2-5): EAGVAQSPRYKIIEKRQSVAFWCNPISGHATLYWYQQILGQGPKLLIQFQNNGVVDDSQLPKDRFSAERLKGVDSTLKIQPAKLEDSAVYLCASSTTRETQYFGPGTRLLVL.

This clonotype was picked up many times. The V and J genes are TRBV7-8 and TRBJ1-2; 10 bases map to TRBD1. The junction had 10 bases not matched to a gene; V was cut back by 2 bases and J by 1 base. The germline V gene has CDR1 SGHVS and CDR2 FQNEAQ. The CDR3 is 18 amino acids. CDR3 DNA sequence: TGTGCCAGCAGCTTAAACCCGGGACAGGGGCTTTTTAACTATGGCTACACCTTC. Its translation: CASSLNPGQGLFNYGYTF.

This clonotype was observed at least ten times. The gene calls are TRBV6-2 or TRBV6-3 and TRBJ2-7; 10 bases match TRBD1. Looked up from germline, CDR1 is MNHEY and CDR2 is SVGEGT. The J segment lost 4 bases and the V segment lost 6 bases, leaving 9 bases of the junction unmatched. The CDR3 has 15 amino acids. The CDR3, as DNA: TGTGCCAGCAGCGGAGGAGGGACAGGGGTGTACGAGCAGTACTTC. Translating it yields CASSGGGTGVYEQYF.

V is TRBV7-9 and J is TRBJ1-6; 8 nucleotides agree with TRBD1. Trimming removed 0 bases from V and 7 bases from J; junction bases left unmatched: 2. This CDR3 spans 15 amino acids. Per germline, CDR1 SEHNR and CDR2 FQNEAQ (reference sequence). This CDR3 reads CASSLADRVNSPLHF. The CDR3 region has the DNA TGTGCCAGCAGCTTAGCGGACAGGGTGAATTCACCCCTCCACTTT.

Comment on this clonotype: A much larger clone is a single base away; this may be a read error. The chain recombines TRBV10-2 with TRBJ2-7; 7 bases are shared with TRBD2. Germline values: CDR1 WSHSY, CDR2 SAAADI. The CDR3 extends over 17 amino acids. Losses at the gene ends were 2 bases for V and 0 bases for J; bases not matched to a gene: 10. CDR3 nucleotides: TGCGCCAGCAGTGAGGTCGGGCGGCTAGCGGTCTCCTACGAGCAGTACTTC. Translation: CASSEVGRLAVSYEQYF.

The V call is TRBV11-3, the J call TRBJ2-3; 7 nucleotides line up with TRBD2. V lost 2 bases to trimming and J lost 5 bases; unmatched junction nucleotides: 22. The CDR3 covers 20 residues. Germline assignment: CDR1 SGHNT and CDR2 YENEEA. The CDR3 here is CASSLRSPPLAGAGVDTQYF. The CDR3 region has the DNA TGTGCCAGCAGCTTACGTAGCCCTCCTTTGGCGGGAGCCGGGGTAGATACGCAGTATTTT.

Ten or more counts support this clonotype. The V and J genes are TRBV4-3 and TRBJ2-1; TRBD1 matches 8 bases. CDR3 length: 17 residues. V was clipped by 5 bases and J by 7 bases; unmatched bases: 16. CDR1 and CDR2 (germline): LGHNA, YSLEER. The CDR3 DNA is TGCGCCAGCAGCTCCCGGAGACAGGGGCGGAGGGGGAATGAGCAGTTCTTC. The encoded protein is CASSSRRQGRRGNEQFF.

This clonotype was seen ten or more times. The rearrangement links TRBV20-1 to TRBJ2-7; either TRBD1 or TRBD2 may supply D (5 bases each). The CDR3 length is 12 residues. Germline V lookup: CDR1 DFQATT, CDR2 SNEGSKA (reference sequence). CDR3 sequence (DNA): TGCAGGGCGGGCCGGGACGGGAACGAGCAGTACTTC. Its translation is CRAGRDGNEQYF.

This clonotype was seen many times. V is TRBV25-1 and J is TRBJ2-2; D may be TRBD1 or TRBD2 (5 bases each). This CDR3 is built from 19 residues. Trimming cost V 0 bases and J 2 bases, with 19 bases left between them. Per germline, CDR1 MGHDK and CDR2 SYGVNS. This CDR3 reads CASSEYFLSEGLNTGELFF. CDR3 DNA sequence: TGTGCCAGCAGTGAATATTTTTTGAGTGAGGGGCTAAACACCGGGGAGCTGTTTTTT.

Many counts were recorded for this clonotype. V gene TRBV20-1 combines with J gene TRBJ2-3; the D is unclear. Germline CDR1 and CDR2: DFQATT and SNEGSKA (reference sequence). The germline V and J ends were trimmed by 0 bases and 10 bases, with 11 bases remaining between them. CDR3 length: 12 amino acids. The CDR3 region is CSARDSSLSQYF. The CDR3 nucleotides are TGCAGTGCTAGAGACTCTAGTCTTTCGCAGTATTTT.

Comments on this clonotype: This may come from a read error, since a much larger clone is one base off. Here the CDR3 omits its conserved ending phenylalanine or tryptophan, so a read error is the likely source. The chain uses TRBV10-3 and TRBJ2-6; no reliable D call. CDR1 ENHRY and CDR2 SYGVKD come from the germline V gene. CDR3 length equals 17 residues. The germline V and J ends were trimmed by 6 bases and 3 bases, with 18 bases remaining between them. Written as DNA, the CDR3 is TGTGCCATCAGCGAGACTCCAGGAATACTTGGGGCCAACGTCCTGACTTCC. It yields the protein CAISETPGILGANVLTS.

This rearrangement joins TRBV27 to TRBJ2-2, with 9 bases fitting TRBD1. The V segment lost 8 bases and the J segment 7 bases; nucleotides outside the gene matches: 8. CDR1 and CDR2 from the germline V gene are MNHEY and SMNVEV (reference sequence). The CDR3 runs to 14 residues. The CDR3 region is CASRPQGANGELFF. The DNA for the CDR3 is TGTGCCAGCCGACCACAGGGGGCGAACGGGGAGCTGTTTTTT.

The table lists this clonotype with many counts. This chain links TRBV20-1 with TRBJ2-1; 12 nucleotides match TRBD2. In germline, CDR1 is DFQATT, CDR2 SNEGSKA (reference sequence). The CDR3 is made up of 15 amino acids. V shed 3 bases, J shed 5 bases, and the junction held 5 bases outside the gene matches. The CDR3 nucleotides read TGCAGTGCTAGTCCGACTAGCGGGAGACACAATGAGCAGTTCTTC. Protein: CSASPTSGRHNEQFF.

The rearrangement joins TRBV10-2 to TRBJ2-4; D unresolved. The V end was cut by 0 bases, the J end by 0 bases, with 21 bases between. The germline CDR1 and CDR2 sequences are WSHSY and SAAADI. The CDR3 runs 20 residues. The CDR3 region has the DNA TGCGCCAGCAGTGAGTCACCTTGGGCAGACACCACCCTAGCCAAAAACATTCAGTACTTC. Translation gives CASSESPWADTTLAKNIQYF.

This clonotype came up many times. CDR3 nucleotides: TGTGCCAGCAGCTTACGGGACCAATTGGGAGAGGTGATCAATGAGCAGTTCTTC. This codes for CASSLRDQLGEVINEQFF. The chain is built from TRBV7-3 and TRBJ2-1; D is tentatively TRBD1 or TRBD2 (5 bases each). CDR3 length: 18 residues. Germline CDR1 SGHTA, CDR2 FQGTGA. V was cut by 2 bases and J by 6 bases, with 23 bases left in between.

This clonotype was seen ten or more times. The chain combines TRBV9 with TRBJ1-5; TRBD1 matches 10 bases. The length of the CDR3 is 14 residues. CDR1 and CDR2 (germline): SGDLS, YYNGEE. The junction had 3 bases not matched to a gene; V was cut back by 4 bases and J by 5 bases. CDR3 in DNA: TGTGCCAGCAGCCCCGGGACAGGGGATCAGCCCCAGCATTTT. Translating gives CASSPGTGDQPQHF. The full variable domain, with the rest looked up from reference TRBV9 and TRBJ1-5, is DSGVTQTPKHLITATGQRVTLRCSPRSGDLSVYWYQQSLDQGLQFLIQYYNGEERAKGNILERFSAQQFPDLHSELNLSSLELGDSALYFCASSPGTGDQPQHFGDGTRLSIL.

Only a few counts were recorded for this clonotype. This chain uses TRBV30 with TRBJ2-7; tentative D call: TRBD2 (5 bases). There are 13 residues in the CDR3. Germline CDR1 and CDR2: GTSNPN and SVGIG (reference sequence). V was cut by 2 bases and J by 3 bases, with 11 bases left in between. In DNA form, the CDR3 reads TGTGCCTGGAGTCCGGACCGGGACTACGAGCAGTACTTC. This gives the protein CAWSPDRDYEQYF.

The rearrangement joins TRBV7-2 to TRBJ2-7; 9 bases agree with TRBD1. Germline CDR1 and CDR2: SGHTA and FQGNSA. After removal of 5 bases from V and 11 bases from J, the junction contained 7 bases not matched to a gene. The CDR3 extends over 12 amino acids. In DNA form, the CDR3 reads TGTGCCAGCAGCGCGGACAGGGGCAAGAAGTACTTC. Its protein is CASSADRGKKYF.

This clonotype has a count of ten or more. V gene TRBV4-3 combines with J gene TRBJ1-6; D is unclear. Trimming left V 1 base short and J 7 bases short, with 8 bases between. The CDR3 totals 14 residues. Germline V gene data show CDR1 as LGHNA and CDR2 as YSLEER. CDR3 amino acids: CASSQVLGNSPLHF. CDR3 nucleotide sequence: TGCGCCAGCAGCCAAGTATTGGGGAATTCACCCCTCCACTTT.

This clonotype was picked up many times. The CDR3 DNA is TGTGCCAGCAGCCCCTCCGGGACCCACTACGAGCAGTACTTC. Protein sequence: CASSPSGTHYEQYF. The chain links TRBV7-3 to TRBJ2-7; D might be TRBD1 or TRBD2, each matching 5 bases. Trimming left V 5 bases short and J 3 bases short, with 14 bases between. Germline values: CDR1 SGHTA, CDR2 FQGTGA. CDR3 length: 14 residues.

This clonotype was recorded many times. The rearrangement joins TRBV6-2 or TRBV6-3 to TRBJ2-7; 9 bases agree with TRBD2. Germline V gives CDR1 MNHEY, CDR2 SVGEGT. The CDR3 is 14 residues long. The trim removed 2 bases at V and 6 bases at J, leaving 5 bases unmatched. The CDR3 region has the DNA TGTGCCAGCAGTTACGTGGGACTAGCCGGCGAGCAGTACTTC. This sequence encodes CASSYVGLAGEQYF.

The CDR3 sequence is CAWGGQVSNQPQHF. CDR3 bases: TGTGCCTGGGGGGGGCAAGTTAGCAATCAGCCCCAGCATTTT. This rearrangement joins TRBV30 to TRBJ1-5; possibly TRBD1 for D (6 bases). V lost 5 bases, J lost 0 bases, and 11 bases lay in between. Germline V gene lookup returns CDR1 GTSNPN and CDR2 SVGIG (reference sequence). This CDR3 comprises 14 residues.

This clonotype came up many times. V usage is TRBV6-5 and J usage is TRBJ2-3, with no clear D. Germline assignment: CDR1 MNHEY and CDR2 SVGAGI. Trimming removed 0 bases from V and 0 bases from J, with 7 bases in between. CDR3 length equals 15 residues. CDR3 nucleotide sequence: TGTGCCAGCAGTTACTCAGGGATTAGCACAGATACGCAGTATTTT. This encodes CASSYSGISTDTQYF.

This clonotype was detected only a few times. This chain links TRBV5-1 with TRBJ1-1; TRBD1 might be the D (6 bases). The germline V and J ends were trimmed by 9 bases and 5 bases, with 11 bases remaining between them. There are 11 residues in the CDR3. Germline V gives CDR1 SGHRS, CDR2 YFSETQ. CDR3 DNA: TGCGCCACCAGGGGCGAGACTGAAGCTTTCTTT. Amino acid sequence: CATRGETEAFF.

The gene calls are TRBV4-1 and TRBJ2-5; 10 positions match TRBD2. The CDR3 spans 18 residues. CDR1 MGHRA and CDR2 YSYEKL come from the germline V gene. After removal of 4 bases from V and 3 bases from J, the junction contained 14 bases not matched to a gene. CDR3 sequence reads: CASSPRGRGLAGEETQYF. The CDR3, as DNA: TGCGCCAGCAGCCCCCGGGGCCGGGGCCTAGCGGGAGAAGAGACCCAGTACTTC.

The table lists this clonotype with a few counts. This rearrangement joins TRBV28 to TRBJ2-7; D not resolved. CDR3 size: 15 residues. CDR1 MDHEN and CDR2 SYDVKM come from the germline V gene. The germline V and J ends were trimmed by 3 bases and 5 bases, with 17 bases remaining between them. The CDR3 bases are TGTGCCAGCAGTTTGAGTTATGTGGGGAATAACGAGCAGTACTTC. Translation: CASSLSYVGNNEQYF.

This clonotype has more than one count but fewer than ten. A junction end diverges from the germline sequence, so it may reflect a read error. The chain uses TRBV20-1 and TRBJ2-1; a weak D match, TRBD2 (6 bases). Germline V lookup: CDR1 DFQATT, CDR2 SNEGSKA (reference sequence). This CDR3 region has 15 residues. The CDR3 reads CNARVSGLSYNEQFF. The CDR3 DNA sequence: TGCAATGCTAGAGTCAGCGGGCTCTCCTACAATGAGCAGTTCTTC.

This clonotype appeared many times. The chain uses TRBV7-9 and TRBJ2-3, with 7 bases that match TRBD1. Germline V CDR1 and CDR2: SEHNR, FQNEAQ (reference sequence). Trimming cost V 6 bases and J 0 bases; bases outside gene matches: 9. This CDR3 spans 16 amino acids. The CDR3: CASSQGVDPSTDTQYF. The CDR3 DNA reads TGTGCCAGCAGTCAGGGGGTAGACCCGAGCACAGATACGCAGTATTTT. Complete variable domain (other parts from reference TRBV7-9 and TRBJ2-3): DTGVSQNPRHKITKRGQNVTFRCDPISEHNRLYWYRQTLGQGPEFLTYFQNEAQLEKSRLLSDRFSAERPKGSFSTLEIQRTEQGDSAMYLCASSQGVDPSTDTQYFGPGTRLTVL.

This clonotype was picked up many times. The chain is built from TRBV6-4 and TRBJ2-5; 8 nucleotides agree with TRBD1. The junction had 7 bases not matched to a gene; V was cut back by 9 bases and J by 4 bases. The germline gives CDR1 MRHNA, CDR2 SNTAGT. CDR3 size: 13 residues. The CDR3 region is CARSAQGVETQYF. The DNA for the CDR3 is TGTGCCAGATCCGCACAGGGGGTAGAGACCCAGTACTTC.

This clonotype was seen at least ten times. The rearrangement links TRBV20-1 to TRBJ1-4; tentative D call: TRBD1 (5 bases). The CDR3 has 13 amino acids. Germline CDR1 DFQATT, CDR2 SNEGSKA (reference sequence). V shed 6 bases and J shed 0 bases, with 8 bases lying between them. Written as DNA, the CDR3 is TGCAGTGCCGTCAGGGCAACTAATGAAAAACTGTTTTTT. As protein: CSAVRATNEKLFF.